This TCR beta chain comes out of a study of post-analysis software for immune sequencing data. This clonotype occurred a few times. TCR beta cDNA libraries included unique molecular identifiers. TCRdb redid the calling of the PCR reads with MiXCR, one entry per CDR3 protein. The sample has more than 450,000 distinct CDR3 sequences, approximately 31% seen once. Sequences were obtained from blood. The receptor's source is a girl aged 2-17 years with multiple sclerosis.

For the CDR3, the DNA is TGTGCCAGCAGCTTCGGGACACAAGTCTTCTATGGCTACACCTTC. This gives the protein CASSFGTQVFYGYTF. V is TRBV5-6 and J is TRBJ1-2; possibly TRBD1 for D (6 bases). V gave up 2 bases and J gave up 4 bases, with 15 bases separating them. Germline CDR1 SGHDT, CDR2 YYEEEE. The CDR3 covers 15 residues.